Shown below are 20 T cell receptor beta chains from a single sample sequenced in a study of blood T cell repertoires in COVID-19. Some clones are missing from TCRdb's copy, which holds only in-frame ones; the method was immunoSEQ multiplex PCR. This table holds around 150,000 clones, about 92% found once. Sequenced: peripheral blood. The receptor source for this set is a man aged 30 to 39 with COVID-19, enrolled during active disease.

CDR3 residues: CASSLGLALNEQFF. CDR3 nucleotides: TGTGCCAGCAGTTTGGGACTAGCTTTAAATGAGCAGTTCTTC. The chain is built from TRBV28 and TRBJ2-1, with 9 nucleotides matching TRBD2. From germline, CDR1 is MDHEN and CDR2 SYDVKM. CDR3 length: 14 residues. With V trimmed by 3 bases and J by 7 bases, 4 bases remained unmatched.

The chain employs TRBV4-3 and TRBJ1-2; D ambiguous. CDR1 is LGHNA and CDR2 is YSLEER in the germline V gene. CDR3 length equals 14 residues. Deletions cut 0 bases from V and 7 bases from J, with 12 bases between. The CDR3 region is CASSQDRRIRGYTF. As DNA, the CDR3 is TGCGCCAGCAGCCAAGATAGGAGGATACGTGGCTACACCTTC.

The chain carries TRBV20-1 and TRBJ2-7; D is unresolved. Per the germline V gene, CDR1 is DFQATT and CDR2 is SNEGSKA (reference sequence). The CDR3 has 14 residues. Trimming took 3 bases from V and 3 from J, leaving 15 bases between them. The CDR3 sequence: CSASRLVYNYEQYF. DNA of the CDR3: TGCAGTGCTAGTAGGCTAGTTTACAACTACGAGCAGTACTTC.

The rearrangement uses TRBV18 and TRBJ1-2, with a weak D call TRBD1 (5 bases). The length of the CDR3 is 15 residues. Germline V gene sequence: CDR1 KGHSH, CDR2 LQKENI. The germline V and J ends were trimmed by 4 bases and 3 bases, with 15 bases remaining between them. CDR3 residues: CASSQLGRVDYGYTF. CDR3 bases: TGTGCCAGCTCACAGTTAGGCAGGGTCGACTATGGCTACACCTTC. The whole variable domain, remainder taken from reference TRBV18 and TRBJ1-2, is NAGVMQNPRHLVRRRGQEARLRCSPMKGHSHVYWYRQLPEEGLKFMVYLQKENIIDESGMPKERFSAEFPKEGPSILRIQQVVRGDSAAYFCASSQLGRVDYGYTFGSGTRLTVV.

This clone showed up just once. J is TRBJ1-1 and V is TRBV5-1; 8 nucleotides match TRBD1. The trim removed 0 bases at V and 5 bases at J, leaving 6 bases unmatched. The CDR3 loop spans 15 amino acids. Germline CDR1 is SGHRS and CDR2 is YFSETQ. The CDR3 DNA sequence: TGCGCCAGCAGCTTGGAATCAGGGGGCCGGACTGAAGCTTTCTTT. Translating it yields CASSLESGGRTEAFF.

CDR3 region: CASSLIAGQGGKDTQYF. CDR3 bases: TGTGCCAGCAGCTTAATAGCAGGCCAGGGGGGAAAGGATACGCAGTATTTT. The V call is TRBV7-9, the J call TRBJ2-3, with D maybe TRBD1 (7 bases). V was trimmed by 2 bases and J by 6 bases, leaving 21 bases between them. Germline lookup yields CDR1 SEHNR and CDR2 FQNEAQ (reference sequence). The CDR3 is 17 amino acids.

The rearrangement links TRBV24-1 to TRBJ2-7, with 12 nucleotides matching TRBD1. V lost 3 bases, J lost 4 bases, and 3 bases stayed unmatched. The CDR3 totals 15 residues. Germline V CDR1 and CDR2: KGHDR, SFDVKD. This CDR3 reads CATSDPGQGAYEQYF. In nucleotides, the CDR3 is TGTGCCACCAGTGATCCGGGACAGGGGGCTTACGAGCAGTACTTC.

In DNA, the CDR3 is TGTGCCAGCAGTAGCGCGGTAAAAGAGACCCAGTACTTC. It is translated as CASSSAVKETQYF. The chain recombines TRBV7-2 with TRBJ2-5, with a possible D match to TRBD2 (5 bases). The V end lost 6 bases, the J end lost 3 bases, and 11 bases lay between the germline ends. Looked up from germline, CDR1 is SGHTA and CDR2 is FQGNSA. The CDR3 length is 13 residues. Based on the CDR3 plus reference TRBV7-2 and TRBJ2-5, the full variable domain is GAGVSQSPSNKVTEKGKDVELRCDPISGHTALYWYRQSLGQGLEFLIYFQGNSAPDKSGLPSDRFSAERTGGSVSTLTIQRTQQEDSAVYLCASSSAVKETQYFGPGTRLLVL.

This clone is a singleton in its sample. V is TRBV5-6 and J is TRBJ1-1, with 8 bases identical to TRBD1. Trimming removed 0 bases from V and 10 bases from J; junction bases left unmatched: 5. The germline V gene has CDR1 SGHDT and CDR2 YYEEEE. CDR3 size: 13 residues. The CDR3 here is CASSLVRGLSAFF. CDR3 DNA sequence: TGTGCCAGCAGCTTGGTCAGGGGGCTATCAGCTTTCTTT.

CDR3 in amino acids: CASSLSGGPSPQETQYF. CDR3 nucleotide sequence: TGTGCCAGCAGCCTTAGCGGGGGGCCCTCGCCCCAAGAGACCCAGTACTTC. V usage is TRBV7-2 and J usage is TRBJ2-5, with TRBD2 identical over 10 bases. The CDR3 runs 17 residues. J gave up 1 base and V 5 bases, and 10 bases lay outside the gene matches. Germline loops: CDR1 SGHTA, CDR2 FQGNSA. Variable domain in full (rest from reference TRBV7-2 and TRBJ2-5): GAGVSQSPSNKVTEKGKDVELRCDPISGHTALYWYRQSLGQGLEFLIYFQGNSAPDKSGLPSDRFSAERTGGSVSTLTIQRTQQEDSAVYLCASSLSGGPSPQETQYFGPGTRLLVL.

In its sample, this clone was seen once. The chain uses TRBV7-3 and TRBJ2-7; possible D gene TRBD2, 6 bases. The CDR3 runs 15 residues. CDR1 and CDR2 (germline): SGHTA, FQGTGA. Trimming cost V 0 bases and J 3 bases, with 12 bases left between them. CDR3 DNA: TGTGCCAGCAGCTTAACGGGGGGAGAGGGCTACGAGCAGTACTTC. Translated, it gives CASSLTGGEGYEQYF.

CDR3: CASSLAGWAGPFYEQYF. The CDR3 DNA reads as TGTGCCAGCAGCTTGGCCGGGTGGGCGGGACCCTTCTACGAGCAGTACTTC. V gene TRBV5-6 combines with J gene TRBJ2-7; D is perhaps TRBD2 (6 bases). CDR3 size: 17 residues. Germline lookup yields CDR1 SGHDT and CDR2 YYEEEE. The germline V and J ends were trimmed by 0 bases and 3 bases, with 19 bases remaining between them.

This sequence joins TRBV28 and TRBJ1-2, with no clear D. The CDR3 length is 12 residues. Trimming removed 6 bases at V and 5 bases at J, with 10 bases between. Germline CDR1 is MDHEN and CDR2 is SYDVKM. CDR3 protein: CASSLPGYGYTF. The CDR3 DNA follows: TGTGCCAGCAGCCTGCCAGGTTATGGCTACACCTTC.

In this sample, this clone turned up once. This rearrangement joins TRBV24-1 to TRBJ2-1, with D perhaps TRBD1 (5 bases). The V end was cut by 3 bases, the J end by 15 bases, with 14 bases between. The CDR3 extends over 12 amino acids. The germline gives CDR1 KGHDR, CDR2 SFDVKD. CDR3 loop: CATSDPQGHPFF. CDR3 DNA sequence: TGTGCCACCAGTGATCCGCAGGGCCACCCGTTCTTC.

This clone came up once. The J gene is TRBJ1-1, the V gene TRBV28, with 7 bases matching TRBD1. Looked up from germline, CDR1 is MDHEN and CDR2 is SYDVKM. J was trimmed by 6 bases and V by 1 base; bases with no gene match: 2. There are 13 residues in the CDR3. The DNA for the CDR3 is TGTGCCAGCAGTTTATTCAGGGGGTCTGAAGCTTTCTTT. This sequence encodes CASSLFRGSEAFF.

The rearrangement links TRBV2 to TRBJ2-1; 7 nucleotides agree with TRBD2. Germline trimming cut 3 bases from V and 5 bases from J; bases unmatched to any gene: 7. Germline CDR1 SNHLY, CDR2 FYNNEI. The CDR3 is made up of 15 amino acids. This chain's CDR3 is CASSDLSGGNNEQFF. CDR3 DNA sequence: TGTGCCAGCAGTGATTTATCGGGGGGAAACAATGAGCAGTTCTTC.

The genes are TRBV5-1 and TRBJ1-1; the D gene is possibly TRBD1 (6 bases). The CDR3 length is 14 residues. Germline V gene data show CDR1 as SGHRS and CDR2 as YFSETQ. Trimming removed 5 bases from V and 0 bases from J, with 11 bases in between. The CDR3 nucleotides are TGCGCCAGCAGGCCACAGGGCATGAACACTGAAGCTTTCTTT. It yields the protein CASRPQGMNTEAFF.

This chain connects TRBV5-3 to TRBJ2-7, with D hard to call. TRBV5-3 has ORF status, its function being uncertain. Trimming left V 0 bases short and J 3 bases short, with 10 bases between. This CDR3 is built from 14 residues. CDR3 region: CARSLERVDYEQYF. The CDR3 region has the DNA TGTGCCAGAAGCTTGGAACGGGTTGACTACGAGCAGTACTTC.

This chain connects TRBV7-9 to TRBJ1-4; 8 bases line up with TRBD1. Germline lookup yields CDR1 SEHNR and CDR2 FQNEAQ (reference sequence). The CDR3 contains 15 residues. The ends lost 5 bases at V and 5 bases at J; junction bases unmatched: 7. In DNA, the CDR3 is TGTGCCAGCAGCACCCCGGGACAGGTCAATGAAAAACTGTTTTTT. Residues: CASSTPGQVNEKLFF.

This sequence joins TRBV7-2 and TRBJ2-1; D possibly corresponds to TRBD1 (6 bases). The CDR3 consists of 14 residues. Germline V CDR1 and CDR2: SGHTA, FQGNSA. V was shortened by 5 bases and J by 2 bases, with 10 bases between the two germline ends. CDR3 in amino acids: CASSPRTAYNEQFF. The CDR3 nucleotides read TGTGCCAGCAGCCCCAGGACAGCCTACAATGAGCAGTTCTTC.